Given below is one TCR beta chain in context. The assay was immunoSEQ multiplex PCR, and TCRdb's table has in-frame clones only and misses some. The table has roughly 52,000 clones, over 80% seen once. These data come from a study of T cell changes during pregnancy in multiple sclerosis. Sequencing used CD4+ T cells from peripheral blood mononuclear cells, obtained in the third trimester of pregnancy. The TCR sequence derives from a female donor with multiple sclerosis, enrolled in a pregnancy study.

The CDR3 region is CASSVGGQSSYNEQFF. The DNA of the CDR3 is TGTGCCAGCAGCGTAGGGGGGCAAAGCTCCTACAATGAGCAGTTCTTC. The chain combines TRBV9 with TRBJ2-1, with D perhaps TRBD1 (6 bases). Germline values: CDR1 SGDLS, CDR2 YYNGEE. This CDR3 spans 16 amino acids. V lost 0 bases and J 0 bases, leaving 10 bases between the germline ends.